The rows below give T cell receptor beta chains drawn from one sample of a study of T cell responses to AZD1222 COVID-19 vaccine. Assay used: immunoSEQ multiplex PCR; TCRdb lists only in-frame clones, some missing. In the table there are roughly 100,000 clones, roughly 91% of which are singletons. This specimen consisted of peripheral blood, obtained on day 0 of AZD1222 vaccination. These receptors were obtained from an adult in good health. CDR3s include the opening cysteine and the closing phenylalanine or tryptophan. Clone sizes are given selectively: once, few, many, or a class where the clone is expanded.

v_gene | abundance | CDR3aa
TRBV11-2 | . | CASSLGQFTGELFF
TRBV7-6 | . | CASSPNVVEVANYGYTF
TRBV6-6 | . | CASTPGGRTSTDTQYF
TRBV7-3 | . | CASSSRTGGTDTQYF
TRBV18 | once | CASSPNDNYGYTF
TRBV6-5 | . | CASSYSTGNTEAFF
TRBV27 | once | CASSRQGLETQYF
TRBV19 | . | CASKGAQGWETQYF
TRBV6-5 | . | CASNLDLLTDTQYF
TRBV6-5 | . | CASSYYRTPGYNEQFF
TRBV27 | . | CASRAGFGGTDTQYF
TRBV5-4 | . | CASSSFTGDQETQYF
TRBV2 | . | CASSEAARSGYSPLHF
TRBV6-2/TRBV6-3 | . | CASSRSTGGGSPLHF
TRBV5-1 | . | CASSLLFRPRNQPQHF
TRBV7-9 | . | CASSPDRDVHNEQFF
TRBV15 | . | CATSKPGEGRIGYTF
TRBV28 | . | CASSWSGQGALEQYF
TRBV12-2 | . | CASPKRADQPQHF
TRBV9 | once | CASSVGQGATGELFF
TRBV7-9 | . | CASSLGQGNQPQHF
TRBV5-8 | . | CASSSRTVRSPLHF
TRBV5-6 | . | CASSLDRSYGYTF
TRBV7-2 | once | CASSAVGGRSNQPQHF
TRBV20-1 | . | CSASGRDRGSYEQYF
TRBV11-1 | . | CASSLGRDRYGYTF
TRBV6-5 | . | CARSDSPGGYTF
TRBV6-1 | . | CASSDSPYGYTF
TRBV6-5 | . | CASSLVGNTEAFF
TRBV5-3 | once | CARNNTGNQPQHF